This TCR beta chain was found in a study of blood T cell repertoires in COVID-19. Study-level information: Sites across the United States, Italy and Spain contributed samples from acute and convalescent COVID-19.

Per the original data handling: Amplification with reference gene primers provided the estimates of nucleated cell counts. Sequencing used immunoSEQ multiplex PCR; TCRdb keeps in-frame clones, though not all of them. From that table come the V and J calls and clone size; the DNA was used to work out D and trimming. The sample lists roughly 250,000 clones; 80% to 85% were seen once. The TCR sequence derives from a person aged 65-85 years with COVID-19, enrolled during active disease. Sample: peripheral blood.

CDR3: CSAAGLAGRYEQYF. The CDR3 coding sequence is TGCAGCGCCGCGGGACTAGCGGGACGGTACGAGCAGTACTTC. The V gene is TRBV29-1, the J gene TRBJ2-7; 13 positions match TRBD2. Germline lookup yields CDR1 SQVTM and CDR2 ANQGSEA. The length of the CDR3 is 14 residues. Trimming took 7 bases from V and 4 from J; bases not matched to a gene: 7.